The 11 T cell receptor beta chains presented below share a single source sample, sequenced in a study of shared clonotypes between healthy human individuals. TCRdb's copy holds only in-frame clones and misses some; the assay was immunoSEQ multiplex PCR. The sample gives under 650,000 clones, about 95% of which show up once; 0.055% to 0.075% is in the top ten. Input material: naive CD4+ T cells sorted from blood. Specified subset: CD45RA+ positively selected. These receptor sequences come from a woman aged 25 to 39 in good health.

This chain uses TRBV2 with TRBJ1-5; D ambiguous. Between the trimmed V and J ends, which lost 6 bases and 5 bases, there was a span of 14 bases. This CDR3 comprises 14 residues. CDR1 and CDR2 from the germline V gene are SNHLY and FYNNEI. The CDR3 loop reads CASSGQPRDQPQHF. The CDR3 bases are TGTGCCAGCAGCGGGCAGCCGAGGGATCAGCCCCAGCATTTT.

The gene calls are TRBV19 and TRBJ2-7; 11 bases are shared with TRBD1. The V segment lost 6 bases and the J segment 0 bases; nucleotides outside the gene matches: 4. CDR3 length: 15 amino acids. The germline V gene has CDR1 LNHDA and CDR2 SQIVND (reference sequence). CDR3 DNA: TGTGCCAGTAGCTCCGGGACAGGGGGCTCCTACGAGCAGTACTTC. This translates into CASSSGTGGSYEQYF.

This rearrangement joins TRBV6-5 to TRBJ1-2; 8 bases align to TRBD1. The CDR3 loop spans 15 amino acids. With V trimmed by 5 bases and J by 5 bases, 10 bases remained unmatched. The V gene's germline CDR1 is MNHEY and CDR2 SVGAGI. The CDR3 is CASSRRTGIGYGYTF. CDR3 nucleotide sequence: TGTGCCAGCAGTAGGCGGACAGGGATAGGGTATGGCTACACCTTC.

The chain links TRBV5-4 to TRBJ2-1, with 10 bases aligning to TRBD2. V shed 4 bases, J shed 2 bases, and the junction held 6 bases outside the gene matches. CDR1 and CDR2 from the germline V gene are SGHNT and YYREEE (reference sequence). This CDR3 spans 16 amino acids. CDR3 region: CASSLLLAGAYNEQFF. The CDR3 nucleotides are TGTGCCAGCAGCCTCCTCCTAGCGGGGGCCTACAATGAGCAGTTCTTC.

This chain joins TRBV19 and TRBJ2-5; D possibly corresponds to TRBD1 (6 bases). The J call is in doubt because the DNA end fits TRBJ2-7 better. This CDR3 spans 16 amino acids. Germline V gene lookup returns CDR1 LNHDA and CDR2 SQIVND (reference sequence). For the CDR3, the DNA is TGTGCCAGTAGCAAATCCCTATCGGACAGAACCTACGAGCAGTACTTC. Amino acids: CASSKSLSDRTYEQYF.

The chain joins TRBV6-4 to TRBJ1-2; D gene unclear. V was clipped by 0 bases and J by 2 bases, with 7 bases between them. This CDR3 region has 14 residues. CDR1 is MRHNA, CDR2 SNTAGT, per germline. The CDR3 DNA follows: TGTGCCAGCAGTGACTCCAACCTAAACTATGGCTACACCTTC. Its protein product is CASSDSNLNYGYTF.

The V gene is TRBV6-6, the J gene TRBJ2-3; no firm D call. The CDR3 length is 14 residues. Trimming took off 0 bases at V and 1 base at J, with 5 bases between the two ends. The germline gives CDR1 MNHNY, CDR2 SVGAGI (reference sequence). The DNA of the CDR3 is TGTGCCAGCAGTTACTCACGGCGCACAGATACGCAGTATTTT. Translating gives CASSYSRRTDTQYF.

In DNA form, the CDR3 reads TGCGCCAGCAGCCATCCCCCGCAGTCTGGAAACACCATATATTTT. This gives the protein CASSHPPQSGNTIYF. The J gene is TRBJ1-3, the V gene TRBV4-1, with D unresolved. The V gene lost 3 bases and the J gene lost 1 base, with 10 bases spanning the gap. This CDR3 is built from 15 residues. From germline, CDR1 is MGHRA and CDR2 YSYEKL.

This chain joins TRBV5-1 and TRBJ2-5; possibly TRBD2 for D (5 bases). The DNA end is more similar to TRBJ2-7, so the J call may be wrong. There are 12 residues in the CDR3. Germline V gene sequence: CDR1 SGHRS, CDR2 YFSETQ. The CDR3 DNA reads TGCGCCAGCAGCTTATTGGAGGACGAGCAGTACTTC. It translates to CASSLLEDEQYF.

The V gene is TRBV9, the J gene TRBJ2-7; tentative D call: TRBD1 (5 bases). Looked up from germline, CDR1 is SGDLS and CDR2 is YYNGEE. CDR3 length equals 15 residues. V shed 0 bases and J shed 0 bases, with 10 bases lying between them. Here the CDR3 reads CASSVGDSSSYEQYF. Here the CDR3 DNA reads TGTGCCAGCAGCGTAGGAGACAGCAGCTCCTACGAGCAGTACTTC.

V and J are TRBV27 and TRBJ1-5; no firm D call. Trimming left V 5 bases short and J 9 bases short, with 11 bases between. Looked up from germline, CDR1 is MNHEY and CDR2 is SMNVEV (reference sequence). The CDR3 has 12 residues. Written as DNA, the CDR3 is TGTGCCAGCAGTCCTCCCGGAGGGCCCCAGCATTTT. Its protein product is CASSPPGGPQHF.